This TCR beta chain originates from a study of T cells in Graves' hyperthyroidism and ophthalmopathy. TCR beta CDR3 regions were amplified from RNA. Initially, a first-round RT-PCR of the TCR CDR3 employed the HTBI primer set. Via MiXCR, TCRdb re-called the multiplex PCR reads, giving one row per CDR3 protein. The sample holds approximately 420,000 distinct CDR3 sequences; about 13% are singletons and the top ten take approximately 5.8%. The diagnostic basis comprised clinical symptoms, serum thyroxine and TRAb, thyroid ultrasound and orbital computed tomography. The CDR3 has 14 residues. CDR1 is MGHRA and CDR2 is YSYEKL in the germline V gene. The germline V and J ends were trimmed by 7 bases and 3 bases, with 15 bases remaining between them.

The clonotype comes from a woman aged 18-29 years with Graves' hyperthyroidism. Sequencing input: blood. The rearrangement links TRBV4-1 to TRBJ1-1; D call uncertain. The CDR3 reads CASNQFGRDTEAFF. The CDR3 bases are TGCGCCAGCAACCAGTTCGGGAGAGACACTGAAGCTTTCTTT.